This T cell receptor (beta chain) originates from a study of shared clonotypes between healthy human individuals. The CDR3 is 11 amino acids. The germline V gene has CDR1 MNHNS and CDR2 SASEGT. Method: immunoSEQ multiplex PCR; TCRdb's copy keeps in-frame clones and lacks some. The table lists 2,500,000 or so clones, more than 80% of them singletons. This chain links TRBV6-1 with TRBJ2-3; the match to TRBD2 covers 7 bases. The receptor was derived from a man aged 18 to 35 in good health. Specimen: naive CD4+ T cells sorted from blood. As for subset: CD45RA+ positively selected. CDR3 nucleotides: TGTGCTACCTCGGCGGGAGTGGGGTGTTATTTT. Residues: CATSAGVGCYF.